This T cell receptor beta chain emerged from a study of blood T cells in healthy people across ages. Combining a sample-barcoded 5' primer with a J-beta primer mix, a second PCR ran for 7 to 11 cycles. TCRdb fed the 5' RACE reads into MiXCR, producing one record per CDR3 protein. The sample records about 680,000 distinct CDR3 sequences, about 52% being singletons. Sequenced: blood. The sequence was collected from a woman aged 60 to 75 in good health.

CDR3 protein: CSARGPAGGHEQFF. CDR3 nucleotide sequence: TGCAGTGCTAGGGGTCCAGCGGGAGGGCATGAGCAGTTCTTC. V and J are TRBV20-1 and TRBJ2-1, with 10 bases fitting TRBD2. The CDR3 covers 14 residues. Trimming took 3 bases from V and 8 from J; bases not matched to a gene: 7. Per the germline V gene, CDR1 is DFQATT and CDR2 is SNEGSKA (reference sequence).